Below, 20 T cell receptor beta chains from the same sample are listed, as sequenced in a study of beta chain features in type 1 diabetes. The investigators reverse transcribed all of the isolated RNA, so they sequenced expressed TCRB transcripts. Sequencing was performed with immunoSEQ multiplex PCR; in TCRdb, only in-frame clones are kept and a portion is missing. The sample shows about 740,000 clones, over 10% of them seen only once. Study conclusions and caveats: Moderate yet significant TCRB CDR3 shortening was seen in Type 1 diabetes patients in all four CD4+ subsets.

No antigens are known for them. The sequenced material came from naive CD4+ T cells from blood. Source of these receptors: a man aged 18 to 35 with type 1 diabetes.

The rearrangement joins TRBV29-1 to TRBJ2-1; maybe TRBD1 (6 bases). The CDR3 is made up of 14 amino acids. CDR1 is SQVTM and CDR2 is ANQGSEA in the germline V gene. V was trimmed by 1 base and J by 9 bases, leaving 16 bases between them. CDR3 DNA: TGCAGCGTTGAAGGGCCAGGGGTGGGGGCTGAGCAGTTCTTC. Residues: CSVEGPGVGAEQFF.

The rearrangement links TRBV18 to TRBJ1-6; no definite D call. The germline CDR1 and CDR2 sequences are KGHSH and LQKENI. The CDR3 spans 12 residues. Between the trimmed V and J ends, which lost 5 bases and 7 bases, there was a span of 6 bases. The CDR3 here is CASSRENSPLHF. The DNA of the CDR3 is TGTGCCAGCTCAAGAGAAAATTCACCCCTCCACTTT.

This CDR3 reads CASSIGDQPQHF. The CDR3 bases are TGTGCCAGCTCAATTGGGGATCAGCCCCAGCATTTT. V usage is TRBV18 and J usage is TRBJ1-5; D remains unclear. Trimming removed 5 bases from V and 5 bases from J, with 7 bases in between. The CDR3 has 12 amino acids. Looked up from germline, CDR1 is KGHSH and CDR2 is LQKENI.

This clone was detected a few times. The chain carries TRBV19 and TRBJ1-4; D is possibly TRBD1 (6 bases). The length of the CDR3 is 15 residues. The germline CDR1 and CDR2 sequences are LNHDA and SQIVND (reference sequence). The V end was cut by 5 bases, the J end by 0 bases, with 10 bases between. CDR3 sequence reads: CASSPQGTTNEKLFF. DNA for the CDR3: TGTGCCAGTAGTCCCCAGGGGACAACTAATGAAAAACTGTTTTTT. Full variable domain (outside the CDR3, taken from reference TRBV19 and TRBJ1-4): DGGITQSPKYLFRKEGQNVTLSCEQNLNHDAMYWYRQDPGQGLRLIYYSQIVNDFQKGDIAEGYSVSREKKESFPLTVTSAQKNPTAFYLCASSPQGTTNEKLFFGSGTQLSVL.

This chain joins TRBV27 and TRBJ2-2; weak D call: TRBD1 (5 bases). Looked up from germline, CDR1 is MNHEY and CDR2 is SMNVEV (reference sequence). With 2 bases removed from V and 8 bases from J, the gap between germline ends came to 15 bases. The CDR3 totals 15 residues. CDR3 protein: CASSLRSDIFGELFF. CDR3 in DNA: TGTGCCAGCAGTTTAAGGTCGGACATATTTGGGGAGCTGTTTTTT.

The V gene is TRBV5-4, the J gene TRBJ2-7; TRBD1 aligns across 12 bases. V was pared by 4 bases and J by 7 bases, with 9 bases of the junction left unmatched. CDR1 and CDR2 from the germline V gene are SGHNT and YYREEE (reference sequence). The CDR3 has 15 amino acids. The DNA of the CDR3 is TGTGCCAGCAGCCATCCGGGACAGGGGGCGCAGGAGCAGTACTTC. Its translation is CASSHPGQGAQEQYF.

This clone was observed a few times. CDR3 sequence (DNA): TGTGCCAGCAGCCCCCCGGTGGCAGGCGGTCAGCCCCAGCATTTT. It translates to CASSPPVAGGQPQHF. The gene calls are TRBV6-6 and TRBJ1-5; the D is unclear. Trimming left V 6 bases short and J 6 bases short, with 18 bases between. The CDR3 contains 15 residues. Germline V lookup: CDR1 MNHNY, CDR2 SVGAGI (reference sequence).

The J gene is TRBJ1-1, the V gene TRBV7-9; maybe TRBD1 (5 bases). Germline V gene data show CDR1 as SEHNR and CDR2 as FQNEAQ (reference sequence). CDR3 length: 14 residues. V was cut by 3 bases and J by 1 base, with 9 bases left in between. CDR3 coding DNA: TGTGCCAGCAGCTTGACAGATACGAACACTGAAGCTTTCTTT. This codes for CASSLTDTNTEAFF.

The sample holds a few counts of this clone. This chain uses TRBV7-9 with TRBJ1-2, with D possibly being TRBD1 (5 bases). Trimming shortened V by 7 bases and J by 7 bases, and 16 bases separated the two germline ends. The CDR3 sequence is 13 residues long. The germline gives CDR1 SEHNR, CDR2 FQNEAQ (reference sequence). The CDR3 is CASTPSSGGGYTF. CDR3 coding DNA: TGTGCCAGCACCCCTTCCTCCGGGGGTGGCTACACCTTC.

V usage is TRBV5-4 and J usage is TRBJ2-7; 12 positions match TRBD1. The CDR3 contains 16 residues. Per germline, CDR1 SGHNT and CDR2 YYREEE (reference sequence). With V trimmed by 4 bases and J by 0 bases, 5 bases remained unmatched. The CDR3 bases are TGTGCCAGCAGCCGGGGACAGGGGGCTTCCTCCTACGAGCAGTACTTC. This gives the protein CASSRGQGASSYEQYF.

This clone showed up just a few times. The chain recombines TRBV7-2 with TRBJ2-1, with a possible D match to TRBD1 (5 bases). Trimming stripped 3 bases from V and 7 bases from J, with 13 bases between. Per germline, CDR1 SGHTA and CDR2 FQGNSA. There are 14 residues in the CDR3. This CDR3 reads CASSFYQGGNEQFF. CDR3 DNA sequence: TGTGCCAGCAGCTTCTATCAGGGCGGTAATGAGCAGTTCTTC.

The chain carries TRBV2 and TRBJ1-2; no definite D call. Germline CDR1 and CDR2: SNHLY and FYNNEI. The CDR3 is made up of 15 amino acids. V was clipped by 6 bases and J by 2 bases, with 16 bases between them. DNA for the CDR3: TGTGCCAGCAGCTTCGACTGGGAAGTCAACTATGGCTACACCTTC. This translates into CASSFDWEVNYGYTF.

The V and J genes are TRBV28 and TRBJ1-5; D not certain. V dropped 2 bases and J dropped 5 bases, with 7 bases sitting between them. CDR3 length: 13 amino acids. From germline, CDR1 is MDHEN and CDR2 SYDVKM. The DNA for the CDR3 is TGTGCCAGCAGTTTACTGGATTATCAGCCCCAGCATTTT. It yields the protein CASSLLDYQPQHF.

A few counts support this clone. The gene calls are TRBV15 and TRBJ2-6; no clear D. Trimming removed 1 base from V and 0 bases from J, with 4 bases in between. The V gene's germline CDR1 is LNHNV and CDR2 YYDKDF (reference sequence). The CDR3 has 15 amino acids. CDR3 sequence (DNA): TGTGCCACCAGCAGAGGAAGCTCTGGGGCCAACGTCCTGACTTTC. This sequence encodes CATSRGSSGANVLTF.

This clone was observed a few times. The V call is TRBV10-2, the J call TRBJ2-1; 8 bases fit TRBD2. The CDR3 is 16 residues long. The ends lost 6 bases at V and 0 bases at J; junction bases unmatched: 7. Germline values: CDR1 WSHSY, CDR2 SAAADI. DNA of the CDR3: TGCGCCAGCAGCGCGGGACTAGGGAGCTCCTACAATGAGCAGTTCTTC. Protein product: CASSAGLGSSYNEQFF.

The chain links TRBV7-2 to TRBJ1-1; D uncertain. This CDR3 has 12 amino acids. V lost 5 bases and J lost 5, with 9 bases in between. CDR1 and CDR2 from the germline V gene are SGHTA and FQGNSA. The CDR3 DNA follows: TGTGCCAGCAGCCCAGAATGGACTGAAGCTTTCTTT. It yields the protein CASSPEWTEAFF. Using reference TRBV7-2 and TRBJ1-1 for the parts outside the CDR3, the full variable domain is GAGVSQSPSNKVTEKGKDVELRCDPISGHTALYWYRQSLGQGLEFLIYFQGNSAPDKSGLPSDRFSAERTGGSVSTLTIQRTQQEDSAVYLCASSPEWTEAFFGQGTRLTVV.

The genes are TRBV5-1 and TRBJ2-1, with 9 nucleotides matching TRBD1. Germline-derived CDR1 and CDR2 are SGHRS and YFSETQ. This CDR3 region has 15 residues. The trim removed 0 bases at V and 9 bases at J, leaving 7 bases unmatched. The CDR3 DNA follows: TGCGCCAGCAGCTTGGCGGGGACAGGGTTAGGTGAGCAGTTCTTC. This translates into CASSLAGTGLGEQFF.

This clone appeared a few times. Different DNA sequences within this sample yield the same CDR3. The J gene is TRBJ1-2, the V gene TRBV28, with 7 bases aligning to TRBD1. CDR1 and CDR2 (germline): MDHEN, SYDVKM. After removal of 2 bases from V and 5 bases from J, the junction contained 5 bases not matched to a gene. The CDR3 consists of 14 residues. CDR3 nucleotides: TGTGCCAGCAGTTTACCGGGACAGCTATATGGCTACACCTTC. Translated, it gives CASSLPGQLYGYTF.

This clone was observed a few times. The chain recombines TRBV4-1 with TRBJ2-7; no clear D. This CDR3 region has 12 residues. Germline loops: CDR1 MGHRA, CDR2 YSYEKL. The V gene lost 1 base and the J gene lost 2 bases, with 3 bases spanning the gap. The CDR3 DNA reads as TGCGCCAGCAGCCAAGTGACCTACGAGCAGTACTTC. It translates to CASSQVTYEQYF.

The rearrangement uses TRBV13 and TRBJ1-1, with D possibly being TRBD1 (6 bases). This CDR3 comprises 14 residues. V was trimmed by 5 bases and J by 3 bases, leaving 13 bases between them. Germline values: CDR1 PRHDT, CDR2 FYEKMQ (reference sequence). CDR3 loop: CASSKAGADTEAFF. DNA of the CDR3: TGTGCCAGCAGCAAGGCGGGGGCAGACACTGAAGCTTTCTTT.